The clone carrying this T cell receptor beta chain was counted once. Its antigen remains unidentified. Primers for the PCR totalled 60 Vbeta and 13 Jbeta. Libraries were prepared by immunoSEQ multiplex PCR; TCRdb keeps only in-frame clonotypes and omits some of them. The table records 150,000 to 200,000 clones, about 83% of them present only once. This CDR3 region has 14 residues. V was pared by 6 bases and J by 2 bases, with 11 bases between. Germline loops: CDR1 MNHNY, CDR2 SVGAGI (reference sequence). The sample is drawn from a study of cytomegalovirus exposure and HLA in healthy donors. General study findings and limits: Later, an analysis showed that TCR beta chains associated with HLA were more clonally expanded than others that were equally common.

Material: PBMCs. This sequence was found in a woman aged 25 to 45 in good health and CMV-seropositive. The genes are TRBV6-6 and TRBJ1-5; no clear D. This CDR3 is CASSHPEGNQPQHF. The CDR3 DNA follows: TGTGCCAGCAGCCACCCGGAGGGCAATCAGCCCCAGCATTTT.